These 27 T cell receptor beta chains were sequenced from one sample in a study of T cells in Graves' hyperthyroidism and ophthalmopathy. From RNA transcripts, TCR beta CDR3 regions were amplified. A first-round RT-PCR of the TCR CDR3 used the HTBI primer set. TCRdb redid the calling of the multiplex PCR reads with MiXCR, one entry per CDR3 protein. Among approximately 430,000 distinct CDR3 sequences, around 16% were seen once, and the ten largest hold 11% to 15%. What was sequenced was blood. The source is a woman aged 18-29 years with Graves' hyperthyroidism.

This clonotype showed up just once. The chain combines TRBV11-2 with TRBJ1-5, with a possible D match to TRBD1 (6 bases). With 2 bases removed from V and 0 bases from J, the gap between germline ends came to 14 bases. Per the germline V gene, CDR1 is SGHAT and CDR2 is FQNNGV. This CDR3 is 17 amino acids long. In nucleotides, the CDR3 is TGTGCCAGCAGCTTAAACCCCGGGGACACTAGCAATCAGCCCCAGCATTTT. Translated: CASSLNPGDTSNQPQHF.

The genes are TRBV5-5 and TRBJ2-7; 8 positions agree with TRBD2. This CDR3 has 17 residues. V shed 3 bases and J 0 bases; nucleotides not matched to a gene: 11. CDR1 is SGHKS, CDR2 YYEKEE, per germline (reference sequence). The CDR3 loop is CASSSRPTSASSYEQYF. Written as DNA, the CDR3 is TGTGCCAGCAGCTCCCGACCGACTAGCGCGAGCTCCTACGAGCAGTACTTC.

This clonotype has ten or more counts. This chain uses TRBV20-1 with TRBJ2-7; D might be TRBD1 (5 bases). The CDR3 consists of 16 residues. Trimming took 0 bases from V and 4 from J, leaving 19 bases between them. In germline, CDR1 is DFQATT, CDR2 SNEGSKA (reference sequence). CDR3 nucleotide sequence: TGCAGTGCTAGAGATTTAAAGGGCAGGGCGGTTTACGAGCAGTACTTC. It translates to CSARDLKGRAVYEQYF.

This clonotype was seen ten or more times. The chain carries TRBV28 and TRBJ2-5; 9 bases match TRBD1. Germline V gives CDR1 MDHEN, CDR2 SYDVKM. CDR3 length equals 14 residues. The junction had 7 bases not matched to a gene; V was cut back by 6 bases and J by 5 bases. CDR3 sequence reads: CASSLQGARETQYF. The CDR3 DNA is TGTGCCAGCAGCCTACAGGGGGCCCGGGAGACCCAGTACTTC.

Many counts were recorded for this clonotype. In DNA form, the CDR3 reads TGTGCCTCCAGGAGTAGGAATGGTGGCTACACCTTC. Translation: CASRSRNGGYTF. The V and J genes are TRBV5-6 and TRBJ1-2; D remains unclear. The CDR3 has 12 residues. Trimming took off 10 bases at V and 7 bases at J, with 17 bases between the two ends. Germline V gene data show CDR1 as SGHDT and CDR2 as YYEEEE. The full variable domain, with the rest looked up from reference TRBV5-6 and TRBJ1-2, is DAGVTQSPTHLIKTRGQQVTLRCSPKSGHDTVSWYQQALGQGPQFIFQYYEEEERQRGNFPDRFSGHQFPNYSSELNVNALLLGDSALYLCASRSRNGGYTFGSGTRLTVV.

This clonotype was detected many times. The V and J genes are TRBV28 and TRBJ2-5, with D perhaps TRBD2 (6 bases). Per the germline V gene, CDR1 is MDHEN and CDR2 is SYDVKM. The CDR3 spans 16 residues. With 3 bases removed from V and 6 bases from J, the gap between germline ends came to 20 bases. The CDR3, as DNA: TGTGCCAGCAGTTTTGACCCCCAGGGAGGTCTGAAGACCCAGTACTTC. This codes for CASSFDPQGGLKTQYF.

This clonotype has a count of ten or more. The rearrangement joins TRBV7-2 to TRBJ2-7; 9 nucleotides line up with TRBD1. V lost 4 bases to trimming and J lost 5 bases; unmatched junction nucleotides: 3. The germline gives CDR1 SGHTA, CDR2 FQGNSA. The CDR3 extends over 13 amino acids. CDR3 in DNA: TGTGCCAGCAGCTCGGGGACAGGGAACGAGCAGTACTTC. This codes for CASSSGTGNEQYF. The full variable domain, completed using reference TRBV7-2 and TRBJ2-7, is GAGVSQSPSNKVTEKGKDVELRCDPISGHTALYWYRQSLGQGLEFLIYFQGNSAPDKSGLPSDRFSAERTGGSVSTLTIQRTQQEDSAVYLCASSSGTGNEQYFGPGTRLTVT.

The chain has TRBV5-1 and TRBJ2-1; 13 bases are a match to TRBD2. Germline V gives CDR1 SGHRS, CDR2 YFSETQ. The V and J ends lost 4 bases and 7 bases, in that order; junction bases with no gene match: 5. The CDR3 contains 15 residues. The CDR3 sequence is CASSRTSGSWNEQFF. The CDR3 region has the DNA TGCGCCAGCAGCCGGACTAGCGGGAGTTGGAATGAGCAGTTCTTC.

The chain recombines TRBV5-1 with TRBJ2-2; possibly TRBD1 for D (5 bases). Germline CDR1 is SGHRS and CDR2 is YFSETQ. Trimming pared 4 bases from V and 2 bases from J, leaving 9 bases between. This CDR3 is built from 14 residues. This CDR3 is CASSHDRNTGELFF. The CDR3 region has the DNA TGCGCCAGCAGCCACGACAGAAACACCGGGGAGCTGTTTTTT.

This clonotype was seen at least ten times. The gene calls are TRBV5-1 and TRBJ2-2; perhaps TRBD1 as D (6 bases). The V gene lost 0 bases and the J gene lost 3 bases, with 12 bases spanning the gap. The germline CDR1 and CDR2 sequences are SGHRS and YFSETQ. This CDR3 has 16 residues. CDR3 amino acids: CASSLVRPGDTGELFF. The DNA of the CDR3 is TGCGCCAGCAGCTTGGTTCGCCCAGGGGACACCGGGGAGCTGTTTTTT. Supplemented by reference TRBV5-1 and TRBJ2-2, the full variable domain reads KAGVTQTPRYLIKTRGQQVTLSCSPISGHRSVSWYQQTPGQGLQFLFEYFSETQRNKGNFPGRFSGRQFSNSRSEMNVSTLELGDSALYLCASSLVRPGDTGELFFGEGSRLTVL.

This clonotype was picked up a small number of times. The V call is TRBV20-1, the J call TRBJ2-2; 7 bases are shared with TRBD2. Unmatched junction bases numbered 4, after V lost 3 bases and J lost 0 bases. Germline CDR1 DFQATT, CDR2 SNEGSKA (reference sequence). The CDR3 sequence is 15 residues long. The CDR3 region is CSASSSGANTGELFF. CDR3 nucleotide sequence: TGCAGTGCTAGTTCTAGCGGCGCGAACACCGGGGAGCTGTTTTTT.

Comment on this clonotype: Being one base from a much bigger clone, this may be a read error. This chain uses TRBV7-6 with TRBJ2-3, with unresolved D. Trimming shortened V by 2 bases and J by 4 bases, and 7 bases separated the two germline ends. This CDR3 has 13 residues. The germline V gene has CDR1 SGHVS and CDR2 FNYEAQ. CDR3 nucleotides: TGTGCCAGCAGCTTATGCCCCGCAGATACGCAGTATTTT. As protein: CASSLCPADTQYF.

This chain connects TRBV24-1 to TRBJ2-6; unclear D gene. CDR3 length: 15 residues. Trimming removed 1 base at V and 1 base at J, with 4 bases between. Germline CDR1 is KGHDR and CDR2 is SFDVKD. CDR3 protein: CATSDLGSGANVLTF. The CDR3 DNA reads as TGTGCCACCAGTGATTTAGGTTCTGGGGCCAACGTCCTGACTTTC.

The gene calls are TRBV24-1 and TRBJ2-2; 10 nucleotides match TRBD1. J lost 2 bases, V lost 4 bases, and 6 bases had no gene match. Germline V CDR1 and CDR2: KGHDR, SFDVKD. CDR3 size: 17 residues. This CDR3 reads CATSDLGTGENTGELFF. Here the CDR3 DNA reads TGTGCCACCAGTGACCTTGGGACAGGGGAAAACACCGGGGAGCTGTTTTTT.

The rearrangement links TRBV28 to TRBJ1-5; D uncertain. The germline V and J ends were trimmed by 5 bases and 3 bases, with 17 bases remaining between them. CDR1 and CDR2 (germline): MDHEN, SYDVKM. The CDR3 covers 16 residues. As DNA, the CDR3 is TGTGCCAGCAGTCCCTATATCATGCAGTTCAATCAGCCCCAGCATTTT. As protein: CASSPYIMQFNQPQHF.

This clonotype came up a few times. The V and J genes are TRBV28 and TRBJ1-6; D remains ambiguous. The CDR3 runs 16 residues. Trimming stripped 5 bases from V and 6 bases from J, with 17 bases between. Germline values: CDR1 MDHEN, CDR2 SYDVKM. In DNA, the CDR3 is TGTGCCAGCAGTCCCGACACTGTTTGGGTTAATTCACCCCTCCACTTT. Translation gives CASSPDTVWVNSPLHF.

The chain recombines TRBV5-1 with TRBJ2-1; 7 bases are shared with TRBD2. The V gene end was trimmed by 0 bases and the J gene end by 0 bases; junction bases not matched to a gene: 6. CDR3 length equals 17 residues. In germline, CDR1 is SGHRS, CDR2 YFSETQ. This chain's CDR3 is CASSLAGTMSSYNEQFF. The CDR3 nucleotides read TGCGCCAGCAGCTTGGCGGGGACTATGAGCTCCTACAATGAGCAGTTCTTC.

The chain has TRBV19 and TRBJ1-5; 9 bases line up with TRBD1. V trimming: 0 bases; J trimming: 6 bases; junction bases outside the gene matches: 9. Germline CDR1 and CDR2: LNHDA and SQIVND (reference sequence). The CDR3 covers 17 residues. The CDR3 DNA follows: TGTGCCAGTAGTATAGATCTTCCGGGACAGGGCTTTCAGCCCCAGCATTTT. It yields the protein CASSIDLPGQGFQPQHF.

The chain joins TRBV14 to TRBJ1-2; 7 bases match TRBD1. The germline gives CDR1 SGHDN, CDR2 FVKESK. V lost 4 bases and J lost 0; bases outside the gene matches: 5. The length of the CDR3 is 15 residues. In DNA, the CDR3 is TGTGCCAGCAGCCCGGCGGGACAGTCTAACTATGGCTACACCTTC. It yields the protein CASSPAGQSNYGYTF. Variable domain in full (rest from reference TRBV14 and TRBJ1-2): EAGVTQFPSHSVIEKGQTVTLRCDPISGHDNLYWYRRVMGKEIKFLLHFVKESKQDESGMPNNRFLAERTGGTYSTLKVQPAELEDSGVYFCASSPAGQSNYGYTFGSGTRLTVV.

In this sample, this clonotype turned up a few times. This chain links TRBV28 with TRBJ2-1; TRBD1 agrees at 11 bases. CDR3 length: 13 residues. Unmatched junction bases numbered 1, after V lost 6 bases and J lost 6 bases. The germline CDR1 and CDR2 sequences are MDHEN and SYDVKM. In nucleotides, the CDR3 is TGTGCCAGCAGGGGACAGGGGGGCAATGAGCAGTTCTTC. This translates into CASRGQGGNEQFF.

Many counts were recorded for this clonotype. The V gene is TRBV7-3, the J gene TRBJ1-1, with D possibly being TRBD1 (6 bases). Germline V gives CDR1 SGHTA, CDR2 FQGTGA. CDR3 length equals 13 residues. V lost 4 bases and J lost 10, with 16 bases in between. The DNA for the CDR3 is TGTGCCAGCAGCTCCTCGCGGGGGCGGGGAGCTTTCTTT. Protein: CASSSSRGRGAFF.

This clonotype was observed many times. The V call is TRBV5-8, the J call TRBJ2-1; possible D gene TRBD2, 5 bases. From germline, CDR1 is SGHTS and CDR2 YDEGEE. V lost 6 bases to trimming and J lost 0 bases, with 19 bases between them. The CDR3 sequence is 17 residues long. CDR3 loop: CASIQRRGGSSYNEQFF. CDR3 DNA sequence: TGTGCCAGCATCCAGAGGCGCGGAGGAAGCTCCTACAATGAGCAGTTCTTC.

The V and J genes are TRBV20-1 and TRBJ2-7, with 8 bases lining up with TRBD1. V lost 3 bases and J lost 3; bases outside the gene matches: 10. Germline CDR1 reads DFQATT; CDR2 reads SNEGSKA (reference sequence). CDR3 length: 15 amino acids. The CDR3 loop reads CSARFTGQVFYEQYF. The CDR3 nucleotides are TGCAGTGCTAGGTTTACGGGACAGGTATTCTACGAGCAGTACTTC.

Ten or more counts support this clonotype. V and J are TRBV5-1 and TRBJ2-1; D is unresolved. Germline V gene data show CDR1 as SGHRS and CDR2 as YFSETQ. The length of the CDR3 is 14 residues. V dropped 2 bases and J dropped 7 bases, with 13 bases sitting between them. CDR3 amino acids: CASSLDPGRNEQFF. Here the CDR3 DNA reads TGCGCCAGCAGCTTAGACCCCGGGCGGAATGAGCAGTTCTTC.

This clonotype was observed many times. This chain joins TRBV7-3 and TRBJ2-2; 15 bases are a match to TRBD2. The germline gives CDR1 SGHTA, CDR2 FQGTGA. The CDR3 length is 18 residues. Germline trimming cut 5 bases from V and 4 bases from J; bases unmatched to any gene: 8. CDR3 amino acids: CASSPTGLAGGLTGELFF. Here the CDR3 DNA reads TGTGCCAGCAGCCCCACGGGACTAGCGGGAGGTCTCACCGGGGAGCTGTTTTTT.

This clonotype was recorded at least ten times. The chain has TRBV7-9 and TRBJ2-1; D is unclear. V dropped 5 bases and J dropped 6 bases, with 17 bases sitting between them. The V gene's germline CDR1 is SEHNR and CDR2 FQNEAQ (reference sequence). The CDR3 covers 15 residues. CDR3 in amino acids: CASSVGQVNFNEQFF. The CDR3 nucleotides are TGTGCCAGCAGCGTCGGCCAGGTGAACTTCAATGAGCAGTTCTTC.

This chain links TRBV7-8 with TRBJ2-2, with D unclear. The CDR3 covers 15 residues. V was clipped by 5 bases and J by 4 bases, with 14 bases between them. The germline CDR1 and CDR2 sequences are SGHVS and FQNEAQ. The CDR3 sequence: CASSPGLTGTGELFF. For the CDR3, the DNA is TGTGCCAGCAGCCCAGGCCTAACTGGCACCGGGGAGCTGTTTTTT.